This entry features one TCR beta chain sequence. The data were taken from a study of blood T cell repertoires in COVID-19. Study background: Some COVID-19 samples were acute and others convalescent; all came from the United States, Italy and Spain. Nucleic acid was either cDNA or gDNA, and it came from T cells, B-cell-depleted T cells, or PBMCs.

Original processing methods: Estimation of nucleated cell counts was performed using reference gene primer amplification. Measured with immunoSEQ multiplex PCR; TCRdb has only the in-frame clones, and not every one. V, J and clone size derive from that table, while D and trimming were established from the DNA sequence. The sample holds roughly 230,000 clones; 88% are singletons and the top ten take about 1.8%. Sample: peripheral blood. The source is a man between 65 and 79 years old with acute or convalescent COVID-19.

CDR3 coding DNA: TGTGCCAGCTCACCGAACTTAGCGGGACTTACCTACAATGAGCAGTTCTTC. This sequence encodes CASSPNLAGLTYNEQFF. This chain uses TRBV18 with TRBJ2-1, with 8 bases aligning to TRBD2. V lost 3 bases, J lost 2 bases, and 9 bases stayed unmatched. The CDR3 is made up of 17 amino acids. Germline V gene data show CDR1 as KGHSH and CDR2 as LQKENI.